These 18 T cell receptor beta chains originate from one sample sequenced in a study of T cell repertoires in cytomegalovirus infection. Via MiXCR, TCRdb re-called the reads, giving one row per CDR3 protein. The table shows hundreds of thousands of distinct CDR3 sequences, with about 40% occurring only once. The sample consisted of PBMCs. These receptors came from a human donor in good health (CMV status not recorded). Some clones in this sample may be carry-over from other donors' samples.

There are a few counts of this clonotype. The J gene is TRBJ1-4, the V gene TRBV27, with D possibly TRBD1 on 5 matching bases. With 5 bases removed from V and 0 bases from J, the gap between germline ends came to 13 bases. Germline CDR1 and CDR2: MNHEY and SMNVEV (reference sequence). The CDR3 spans 16 residues. CDR3 nucleotide sequence: TGTGCCAGCAGTCCGCCGGAGGGGCCAACTAATGAAAAACTGTTTTTT. It specifies CASSPPEGPTNEKLFF. The entire variable domain, with the rest obtained from reference TRBV27 and TRBJ1-4, is as follows: EAQVTQNPRYLITVTGKKLTVTCSQNMNHEYMSWYRQDPGLGLRQIYYSMNVEVTDKGDVPEGYKVSRKEKRNFPLILESPSPNQTSLYFCASSPPEGPTNEKLFFGSGTQLSVL.

About this clonotype: A much larger clone lies one base from this, so it may be a read error. This sequence joins TRBV7-2 and TRBJ2-5; D might be TRBD2 (5 bases). The CDR3 is 14 residues long. Germline CDR1 and CDR2: SGHTA and FQGNSA. Trimming pared 5 bases from V and 9 bases from J, leaving 19 bases between. CDR3 residues: CASSRSRAIGAQYF. The CDR3 coding sequence is TGTGCCAGCAGCCGGAGCCGCGCCATCGGGGCCCAGTACTTC.

This clonotype was detected only once. The conserved phenylalanine or tryptophan is not found at the CDR3 terminus, so this likely reflects a read error. J is TRBJ1-6 and V is TRBV27; D possibly corresponds to TRBD1 (5 bases). This CDR3 is built from 13 residues. Germline lookup yields CDR1 MNHEY and CDR2 SMNVEV (reference sequence). Deletions cut 3 bases from V and 9 bases from J, with 9 bases between. CDR3 DNA sequence: TGTGCCAGCAGTTTCGGGGGTGGTTCACCCCTCCACTGT. Translating gives CASSFGGGSPLHC.

The table lists this clonotype with many counts. V usage is TRBV7-9 and J usage is TRBJ2-5; 8 bases agree with TRBD1. The CDR3 has 16 residues. Per the germline V gene, CDR1 is SEHNR and CDR2 is FQNEAQ (reference sequence). The V gene end was trimmed by 3 bases and the J gene end by 4 bases; junction bases not matched to a gene: 10. In DNA, the CDR3 is TGTGCCAGCAGCTTTCCCTTGAGACAGGGGACAGAGACCCAGTACTTC. Its protein is CASSFPLRQGTETQYF.

This clonotype was observed a handful of times. The chain recombines TRBV12-3 or TRBV12-4 with TRBJ2-7; TRBD1 might be the D (5 bases). CDR3 size: 13 residues. V lost 5 bases to trimming and J lost 2 bases, with 10 bases between them. CDR3 sequence (DNA): TGTGCCAGCAGTGCGACAGTACCCTACGAGCAGTACTTC. Its protein product is CASSATVPYEQYF.

This clonotype was seen a few times. The J gene is TRBJ2-5, the V gene TRBV6-2 or TRBV6-3; D may be TRBD2 (6 bases). The germline V gene encodes CDR1 MNHEY and CDR2 SVGEGT. The CDR3 length is 16 residues. The V end was cut by 2 bases, the J end by 2 bases, with 15 bases between. The CDR3 nucleotides are TGTGCCAGCAGTTACATCCCCGGGACTGAACAAGAGACCCAGTACTTC. This codes for CASSYIPGTEQETQYF.

The chain carries TRBV4-1 and TRBJ1-1, with D tentatively TRBD1 (6 bases). V lost 4 bases and J 0 bases, leaving 15 bases between the germline ends. The CDR3 has 16 amino acids. Germline values: CDR1 MGHRA, CDR2 YSYEKL. The DNA of the CDR3 is TGCGCCAGCAGCCGCGAGGATTACAGGGTGAACACTGAAGCTTTCTTT. Translated: CASSREDYRVNTEAFF.

V and J are TRBV19 and TRBJ2-2, with 11 positions matching TRBD2. This CDR3 contains 15 residues. In germline, CDR1 is LNHDA, CDR2 SQIVND (reference sequence). Germline trimming cut 7 bases from V and 2 bases from J; bases unmatched to any gene: 3. CDR3: CASKLAGVNTGELFF. As DNA, the CDR3 is TGTGCCAGTAAACTAGCGGGGGTAAACACCGGGGAGCTGTTTTTT.

A note on this clonotype: One end of the junction varies from germline; a read error may be responsible. The rearrangement joins TRBV7-7 to TRBJ1-3; the D is unclear. The V gene's germline CDR1 is SSHAT and CDR2 FNYEAQ (reference sequence). There are 15 residues in the CDR3. This CDR3 reads CASSLAQGKGNTIYF. CDR3 coding DNA: TGTGCTAGCAGCTTAGCTCAAGGGAAGGGAAACACCATATATTTT. Variable domain in full (rest from reference TRBV7-7 and TRBJ1-3): GAGVSQSPRYKVTKRGQDVTLRCDPISSHATLYWYQQALGQGPEFLTYFNYEAQPDKSGLPSDRFSAERPEGSISTLTIQRTEQRDSAMYRCASSLAQGKGNTIYFGEGSWLTVV.

The V call is TRBV20-1, the J call TRBJ2-2; 8 bases align to TRBD1. V was pared by 3 bases and J by 4 bases, with 13 bases of the junction left unmatched. The CDR3 has 17 residues. Germline V lookup: CDR1 DFQATT, CDR2 SNEGSKA (reference sequence). CDR3 nucleotide sequence: TGCAGTGCTAGTCCCGTTTCTAGGACAGGGAGCACCGGGGAGCTGTTTTTT. It yields the protein CSASPVSRTGSTGELFF.

This clonotype was observed a few times. The V gene is TRBV11-3, the J gene TRBJ2-2, with 7 bases aligning to TRBD1. Trimming removed 5 bases from V and 6 bases from J; junction bases left unmatched: 3. Germline V lookup: CDR1 SGHNT, CDR2 YENEEA. This CDR3 has 13 amino acids. CDR3 sequence: CASSPTGAGELFF. The CDR3 region has the DNA TGTGCCAGCAGCCCTACAGGGGCCGGGGAGCTGTTTTTT.

The V gene is TRBV20-1, the J gene TRBJ2-1, with D possibly TRBD1 on 5 matching bases. The CDR3 has 14 residues. Germline CDR1 reads DFQATT; CDR2 reads SNEGSKA (reference sequence). V gave up 4 bases and J gave up 1 base, with 11 bases separating them. CDR3 in DNA: TGCAGTGCTAAATTGGGGCCATCCTACAATGAGCAGTTCTTC. Translation gives CSAKLGPSYNEQFF.

The V gene is TRBV5-1, the J gene TRBJ2-1; 7 bases fit TRBD1. The CDR3 is 16 residues long. Germline V lookup: CDR1 SGHRS, CDR2 YFSETQ. V shed 0 bases, J shed 5 bases, and the junction held 8 bases outside the gene matches. This CDR3 is CASSLAGRGIDNEQFF. CDR3 DNA sequence: TGCGCCAGCAGCTTGGCCGGCAGGGGGATTGACAATGAGCAGTTCTTC.

Regarding this clonotype: One end of the junction fails to match germline, which may point to a read error. CDR3 sequence: CASSLIQKVKETQCF. CDR3 DNA sequence: TGTGCCAGCAGCTTGATCCAGAAAGTGAAAGAGACCCAGTGCTTC. V gene TRBV5-4 combines with J gene TRBJ2-5; D gene unclear. Per the germline V gene, CDR1 is SGHNT and CDR2 is YYREEE (reference sequence). The CDR3 covers 15 residues.

V usage is TRBV5-6 and J usage is TRBJ1-2; 9 nucleotides match TRBD1. V lost 4 bases, J lost 8 bases, and 9 bases stayed unmatched. Germline V CDR1 and CDR2: SGHDT, YYEEEE. The CDR3 runs 14 residues. The CDR3, as DNA: TGTGCCAGCAGCCCGGGACAGGGAACTTTGGGCTACACCTTC. It translates to CASSPGQGTLGYTF.

There are a few counts of this clonotype. The chain carries TRBV7-8 and TRBJ1-1; the match to TRBD1 covers 7 bases. The CDR3 has 17 residues. Germline V gene data show CDR1 as SGHVS and CDR2 as FQNEAQ. J lost 5 bases, V lost 4 bases, and 16 bases had no gene match. The CDR3 here is CASSSRQGGILYTEAFF. The CDR3 DNA is TGTGCCAGCAGCTCCCGACAGGGAGGAATTCTTTATACTGAAGCTTTCTTT.

This sequence joins TRBV7-8 and TRBJ2-1, with 11 bases lining up with TRBD2. The CDR3 is 15 amino acids. Per germline, CDR1 SGHVS and CDR2 FQNEAQ. V was pared by 5 bases and J by 9 bases, with 9 bases of the junction left unmatched. CDR3 residues: CASSNLAGGPSEQFF. For the CDR3, the DNA is TGTGCCAGCAGCAACTTAGCGGGAGGGCCTAGTGAGCAGTTCTTC. The whole variable domain, filled in from reference TRBV7-8 and TRBJ2-1, reads GAGVSQSPRYKVAKRGQDVALRCDPISGHVSLFWYQQALGQGPEFLTYFQNEAQLDKSGLPSDRFFAERPEGSVSTLKIQRTQQEDSAVYLCASSNLAGGPSEQFFGPGTRLTVL.

This clonotype was seen repeatedly, ten times or more. The chain is built from TRBV7-3 and TRBJ2-1; D is possibly TRBD1 or TRBD2 (6 bases each). The CDR3 totals 15 residues. Germline V gene data show CDR1 as SGHTA and CDR2 as FQGTGA. V lost 2 bases and J 3 bases, leaving 11 bases between the germline ends. The chain's CDR3 is CASSLAGTYYNEQFF. In DNA, the CDR3 is TGTGCCAGCAGCTTAGCGGGGACATACTACAATGAGCAGTTCTTC.